These 28 T cell receptor beta chains came from one sample sequenced in a study of OX40 agonist ivuxolimab in advanced cancers. Libraries came from the immunoSEQ multiplex PCR assay. Sourced from immuneACCESS, this table was stored by TCRdb with only in-frame sequences that have V and J called. A share of the clones is absent; for the studies checked, an unresolved V gene accounts for under half, and the remainder has no known explanation. The sample table lists about 54,000 clones, almost 85% of them with a count of one. The ten largest clonotypes hold 0.95% to 1.5% of the sample. This specimen consisted of CD4+ or CD8+ T cells sorted from blood, obtained in a trial of the OX40 agonist ivuxolimab. These receptors came from an adult with an advanced solid tumor such as melanoma, head and neck, liver or kidney cancer.

The gene calls are TRBV10-3 and TRBJ2-3, with 11 bases fitting TRBD2. V trimming: 2 bases; J trimming: 4 bases; junction bases outside the gene matches: 8. The length of the CDR3 is 17 residues. Germline V gives CDR1 ENHRY, CDR2 SYGVKD. CDR3 nucleotides: TGTGCCATCAGTGAGCCCTTAGCGGGAGGGCCCGCAGATACGCAGTATTTT. It translates to CAISEPLAGGPADTQYF.

This chain uses TRBV5-1 with TRBJ1-1; tentative D call: TRBD1 (6 bases). V was pared by 7 bases and J by 0 bases, with 10 bases between. The CDR3 is made up of 13 amino acids. Germline V gives CDR1 SGHRS, CDR2 YFSETQ. The CDR3 DNA is TGCGCCAGCGCGGACAGCTTGAACACTGAAGCTTTCTTT. Protein product: CASADSLNTEAFF.

V is TRBV11-2 and J is TRBJ2-5, with TRBD2 matching 10 bases. Looked up from germline, CDR1 is SGHAT and CDR2 is FQNNGV. Trimming removed 0 bases from V and 0 bases from J; junction bases left unmatched: 4. The CDR3 has 17 residues. In DNA form, the CDR3 reads TGTGCCAGCAGCTTAGACTTAGCGGGAGGCTACCAAGAGACCCAGTACTTC. As protein: CASSLDLAGGYQETQYF. Supplemented by reference TRBV11-2 and TRBJ2-5, the full variable domain reads EAGVAQSPRYKIIEKRQSVAFWCNPISGHATLYWYQQILGQGPKLLIQFQNNGVVDDSQLPKDRFSAERLKGVDSTLKIQPAKLEDSAVYLCASSLDLAGGYQETQYFGPGTRLLVL.

The chain is built from TRBV5-6 and TRBJ2-1; 8 bases fit TRBD2. Germline V gene sequence: CDR1 SGHDT, CDR2 YYEEEE. CDR3 size: 15 residues. Trimming removed 2 bases from V and 7 bases from J; junction bases left unmatched: 8. CDR3 sequence: CASSLSSGLPNEQFF. In DNA form, the CDR3 reads TGTGCCAGCAGCTTATCTAGCGGGCTTCCGAATGAGCAGTTCTTC.

The rearrangement uses TRBV9 and TRBJ1-3; TRBD1 aligns across 8 bases. The CDR3 loop spans 15 amino acids. Germline lookup yields CDR1 SGDLS and CDR2 YYNGEE. The J segment lost 3 bases and the V segment lost 4 bases, leaving 6 bases of the junction unmatched. The CDR3 sequence: CASSLGQGYGNTIYF. In DNA form, the CDR3 reads TGTGCCAGCAGCCTAGGACAGGGCTATGGAAACACCATATATTTT.

The V gene is TRBV11-3, the J gene TRBJ2-1; D is perhaps TRBD1 (6 bases). The ends were cut back, 4 bases at V and 1 base at J, with 11 bases in the middle. The germline gives CDR1 SGHNT, CDR2 YENEEA. The CDR3 extends over 15 amino acids. This chain's CDR3 is CASSYRDGSYNEQFF. The CDR3 region has the DNA TGTGCCAGCAGCTACAGGGACGGATCCTACAATGAGCAGTTCTTC.

This clone has a handful of counts. The genes are TRBV5-6 and TRBJ2-7; 10 bases match TRBD2. The germline CDR1 and CDR2 sequences are SGHDT and YYEEEE. This CDR3 is 16 amino acids long. Losses at the gene ends were 0 bases for V and 4 bases for J; bases not matched to a gene: 7. As DNA, the CDR3 is TGTGCCAGCAGCTTGGCCAGCGGGAGGGCCGCTTACGAGCAGTACTTC. This translates into CASSLASGRAAYEQYF. The full variable domain, rest sourced from reference TRBV5-6 and TRBJ2-7, is DAGVTQSPTHLIKTRGQQVTLRCSPKSGHDTVSWYQQALGQGPQFIFQYYEEEERQRGNFPDRFSGHQFPNYSSELNVNALLLGDSALYLCASSLASGRAAYEQYFGPGTRLTVT.

The chain carries TRBV5-1 and TRBJ2-5, with 14 bases aligning to TRBD2. The CDR3 consists of 16 residues. Germline V gene data show CDR1 as SGHRS and CDR2 as YFSETQ. J was trimmed by 5 bases and V by 5 bases; bases with no gene match: 8. The CDR3 sequence is CASSRGLAGEGETQYF. CDR3 DNA: TGCGCCAGCAGTCGGGGACTAGCGGGAGAAGGGGAGACCCAGTACTTC.

The chain joins TRBV6-5 to TRBJ1-1; TRBD1 is a possible D gene (6 bases). The V gene lost 2 bases and the J gene lost 11 bases, with 12 bases spanning the gap. The CDR3 contains 12 residues. Germline V gives CDR1 MNHEY, CDR2 SVGAGI. CDR3 sequence reads: CASSYAGTPAFF. CDR3 in DNA: TGTGCCAGCAGTTACGCAGGGACACCGGCTTTCTTT.

The chain is built from TRBV6-5 and TRBJ2-7; 8 bases align to TRBD2. The CDR3 contains 13 residues. Germline V lookup: CDR1 MNHEY, CDR2 SVGAGI. V was pared by 6 bases and J by 7 bases, with 8 bases of the junction left unmatched. CDR3 bases: TGTGCCAGCAGCCCGGGGGGGGGTCGGGAGCAGTACTTC. Translated: CASSPGGGREQYF.

The rearrangement joins TRBV7-3 to TRBJ2-3; D is unclear. The V end lost 4 bases, the J end lost 5 bases, and 10 bases lay between the germline ends. The CDR3 length is 13 residues. Germline CDR1 and CDR2: SGHTA and FQGTGA. CDR3 in DNA: TGTGCCAGCAGCTCCACACCCGGAGATACGCAGTATTTT. Its protein is CASSSTPGDTQYF.

This clone was seen a handful of times. This chain joins TRBV7-9 and TRBJ2-1, with TRBD2 matching 12 bases. Per the germline V gene, CDR1 is SEHNR and CDR2 is FQNEAQ (reference sequence). V was clipped by 1 base and J by 10 bases; unmatched bases: 11. This CDR3 spans 17 amino acids. CDR3 protein: CASSLVGLAGGTKEQFF. CDR3 DNA sequence: TGTGCCAGCAGCTTAGTTGGGCTAGCGGGAGGGACTAAGGAGCAGTTCTTC.

The chain joins TRBV30 to TRBJ2-1, with a weak D call TRBD2 (6 bases). CDR1 and CDR2 (germline): GTSNPN, SVGIG (reference sequence). Trimming pared 6 bases from V and 6 bases from J, leaving 21 bases between. The length of the CDR3 is 15 residues. CDR3: CACQLGGTGGNEQFF. The CDR3 region has the DNA TGTGCCTGTCAATTAGGCGGGACTGGGGGCAATGAGCAGTTCTTC.

This chain joins TRBV10-3 and TRBJ2-6; D gene ambiguous. V was pared by 3 bases and J by 4 bases, with 7 bases between. Looked up from germline, CDR1 is ENHRY and CDR2 is SYGVKD. CDR3 length equals 14 residues. CDR3 nucleotide sequence: TGTGCCATCAGTGAAGGGTCCGGGGCCAACGTCCTGACTTTC. It encodes CAISEGSGANVLTF.

The V call is TRBV30, the J call TRBJ1-6, with unresolved D. The CDR3 covers 13 residues. Trimming took off 4 bases at V and 4 bases at J, with 8 bases between the two ends. Germline lookup yields CDR1 GTSNPN and CDR2 SVGIG (reference sequence). The chain's CDR3 is CAWTPAYNSPLHF. The CDR3 DNA follows: TGTGCCTGGACCCCGGCATATAATTCACCCCTCCACTTT. The whole variable domain, remainder taken from reference TRBV30 and TRBJ1-6, is SQTIHQWPATLVQPVGSPLSLECTVEGTSNPNLYWYRQAAGRGLQLLFYSVGIGQISSEVPQNLSASRPQDRQFILSSKKLLLSDSGFYLCAWTPAYNSPLHFGNGTRLTVT.

The V and J genes are TRBV19 and TRBJ1-2; a weak D match, TRBD1 (5 bases). V was trimmed by 6 bases and J by 0 bases, leaving 8 bases between them. This CDR3 is built from 13 residues. CDR1 LNHDA and CDR2 SQIVND come from the germline V gene (reference sequence). CDR3 in DNA: TGTGCCAGTAGAAGACAGACTAACTATGGCTACACCTTC. Its translation: CASRRQTNYGYTF.

The genes are TRBV6-5 and TRBJ1-1; D gene unclear. The CDR3 loop spans 15 amino acids. The germline CDR1 and CDR2 sequences are MNHEY and SVGAGI. V was shortened by 0 bases and J by 4 bases, with 12 bases between the two germline ends. The DNA for the CDR3 is TGTGCCAGCAGTTACTCGAGGGAACGGGGCACTGAAGCTTTCTTT. Amino acids: CASSYSRERGTEAFF.

The chain has TRBV5-1 and TRBJ2-2; 7 bases map to TRBD2. CDR1 and CDR2 (germline): SGHRS, YFSETQ. The CDR3 has 16 residues. V lost 4 bases to trimming and J lost 1 base; unmatched junction nucleotides: 7. CDR3 sequence (DNA): TGCGCCAGCAGCCCGGGGCCTAGCGGGAACACCGGGGAGCTGTTTTTT. Protein product: CASSPGPSGNTGELFF.

The count of this clone is one. The chain combines TRBV7-9 with TRBJ2-7, with D unresolved. CDR3 size: 14 residues. CDR1 SEHNR and CDR2 FQNEAQ come from the germline V gene (reference sequence). The ends were cut back, 0 bases at V and 0 bases at J, with 6 bases in the middle. CDR3 nucleotide sequence: TGTGCCAGCAGCTTAGCGAGCGTCTCCTACGAGCAGTACTTC. It is translated as CASSLASVSYEQYF. The full variable domain, its missing parts supplied by reference TRBV7-9 and TRBJ2-7, is DTGVSQNPRHKITKRGQNVTFRCDPISEHNRLYWYRQTLGQGPEFLTYFQNEAQLEKSRLLSDRFSAERPKGSFSTLEIQRTEQGDSAMYLCASSLASVSYEQYFGPGTRLTVT.

This clone has a handful of counts. The V and J genes are TRBV7-2 and TRBJ1-5, with a tentative D call TRBD1 (5 bases). The CDR3 has 14 residues. Trimming took 0 bases from V and 4 from J, leaving 7 bases between them. CDR1 SGHTA and CDR2 FQGNSA come from the germline V gene. CDR3 residues: CASSLATENQPQHF. In nucleotides, the CDR3 is TGTGCCAGCAGCTTAGCGACAGAGAATCAGCCCCAGCATTTT.

The rearrangement links TRBV15 to TRBJ1-1; D perhaps matches TRBD1 (6 bases). CDR3 length: 13 amino acids. Per germline, CDR1 LNHNV and CDR2 YYDKDF (reference sequence). Trimming removed 0 bases at V and 8 bases at J, with 10 bases between. CDR3 amino acids: CATSRDRGAEAFF. The CDR3 nucleotides read TGTGCCACCAGCAGAGATCGGGGGGCGGAAGCTTTCTTT.

The genes are TRBV7-8 and TRBJ2-3; 8 bases map to TRBD1. CDR3 length: 15 residues. CDR1 SGHVS and CDR2 FQNEAQ come from the germline V gene. V was clipped by 8 bases and J by 4 bases; unmatched bases: 11. CDR3 sequence (DNA): TGTGCCAGCGTCTTGACAGACAGGGGTCCAGATACGCAGTATTTT. Its protein is CASVLTDRGPDTQYF.

The V and J genes are TRBV28 and TRBJ1-1; D gene unclear. CDR3 length: 13 amino acids. CDR1 MDHEN and CDR2 SYDVKM come from the germline V gene. Trimming took off 3 bases at V and 7 bases at J, with 12 bases between the two ends. The CDR3 here is CASSFIGGVEAFF. The CDR3 DNA is TGTGCCAGCAGTTTCATCGGTGGGGTTGAAGCTTTCTTT.

This clone was seen more than once but under ten times. The chain couples TRBV28 to TRBJ2-7; weak D call: TRBD1 (6 bases). CDR1 MDHEN and CDR2 SYDVKM come from the germline V gene. CDR3 length: 15 amino acids. V lost 1 base and J lost 1, with 11 bases in between. The CDR3 loop reads CASSLYSGDSYEQYF. In DNA form, the CDR3 reads TGTGCCAGCAGTTTATATTCAGGGGATTCCTACGAGCAGTACTTC. The full variable domain, in which reference TRBV28 and TRBJ2-7 provide the parts outside the CDR3, is DVKVTQSSRYLVKRTGEKVFLECVQDMDHENMFWYRQDPGLGLRLIYFSYDVKMKEKGDIPEGYSVSREKKERFSLILESASTNQTSMYLCASSLYSGDSYEQYFGPGTRLTVT.

The genes are TRBV27 and TRBJ1-2; 7 bases are a match to TRBD1. V gave up 5 bases and J gave up 0 bases; unmatched junction bases: 6. This CDR3 is 15 amino acids long. In germline, CDR1 is MNHEY, CDR2 SMNVEV (reference sequence). The CDR3 loop is CASSRDRASNYGYTF. The DNA of the CDR3 is TGTGCCAGCAGTAGGGACAGAGCTTCTAACTATGGCTACACCTTC.

CDR3 nucleotide sequence: TGTGCCAGCGGACCTTCGGAGGAGGGGTCGGTGAACACTGAAGCTTTCTTT. It translates to CASGPSEEGSVNTEAFF. The V gene is TRBV21-1, the J gene TRBJ1-1. TRBV21-1 is labeled a pseudogene. The CDR3 runs to 17 residues.

CDR3 sequence reads: CATSSVTGFGTEAFF. In DNA, the CDR3 is TGTGCCACCAGCAGTGTGACAGGGTTCGGCACTGAAGCTTTCTTT. V usage is TRBV15 and J usage is TRBJ1-1; 7 bases are a match to TRBD1. The CDR3 has 15 amino acids. In germline, CDR1 is LNHNV, CDR2 YYDKDF (reference sequence). Unmatched junction bases numbered 8, after V lost 3 bases and J lost 4 bases. Full variable domain (missing parts from reference TRBV15 and TRBJ1-1): DAMVIQNPRYQVTQFGKPVTLSCSQTLNHNVMYWYQQKSSQAPKLLFHYYDKDFNNEADTPDNFQSRRPNTSFCFLDIRSPGLGDTAMYLCATSSVTGFGTEAFFGQGTRLTVV.

J is TRBJ1-2 and V is TRBV9, with a tentative D call TRBD1 (5 bases). This CDR3 has 14 residues. Germline V gene data show CDR1 as SGDLS and CDR2 as YYNGEE. V lost 2 bases and J lost 8, with 16 bases in between. CDR3 nucleotides: TGTGCCAGCAGCGTCCGGGACGGTCTGTTGGGCTACACCTTC. Translating gives CASSVRDGLLGYTF. The whole variable domain, filled in from reference TRBV9 and TRBJ1-2, reads DSGVTQTPKHLITATGQRVTLRCSPRSGDLSVYWYQQSLDQGLQFLIQYYNGEERAKGNILERFSAQQFPDLHSELNLSSLELGDSALYFCASSVRDGLLGYTFGSGTRLTVV.